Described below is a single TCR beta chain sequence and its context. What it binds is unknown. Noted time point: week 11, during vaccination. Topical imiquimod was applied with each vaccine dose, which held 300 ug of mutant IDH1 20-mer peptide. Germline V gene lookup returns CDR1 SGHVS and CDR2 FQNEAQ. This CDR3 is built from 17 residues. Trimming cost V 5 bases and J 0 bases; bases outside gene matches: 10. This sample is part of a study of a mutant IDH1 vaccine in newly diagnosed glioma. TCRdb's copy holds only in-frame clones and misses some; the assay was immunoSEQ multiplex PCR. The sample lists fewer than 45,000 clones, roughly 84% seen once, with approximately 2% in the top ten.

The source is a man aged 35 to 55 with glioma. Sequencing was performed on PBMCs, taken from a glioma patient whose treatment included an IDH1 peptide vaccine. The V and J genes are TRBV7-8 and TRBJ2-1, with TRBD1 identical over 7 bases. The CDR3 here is CASSPFLGQSSYNEQFF. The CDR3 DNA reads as TGTGCCAGCAGCCCATTTCTGGGACAGAGCTCCTACAATGAGCAGTTCTTC.